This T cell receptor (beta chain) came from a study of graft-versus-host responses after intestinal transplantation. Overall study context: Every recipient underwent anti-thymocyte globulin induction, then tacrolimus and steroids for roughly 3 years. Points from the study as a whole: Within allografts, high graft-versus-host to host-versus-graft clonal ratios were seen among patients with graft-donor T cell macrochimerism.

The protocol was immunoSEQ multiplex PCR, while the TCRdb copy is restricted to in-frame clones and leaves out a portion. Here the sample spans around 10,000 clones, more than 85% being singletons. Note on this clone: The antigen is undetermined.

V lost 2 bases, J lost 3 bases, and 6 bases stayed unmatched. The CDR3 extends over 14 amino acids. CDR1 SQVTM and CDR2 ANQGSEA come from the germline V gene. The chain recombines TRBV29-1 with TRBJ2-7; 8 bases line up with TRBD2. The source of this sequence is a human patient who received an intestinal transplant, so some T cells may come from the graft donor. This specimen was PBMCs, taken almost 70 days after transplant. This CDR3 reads CSVEPISGIYEQYF. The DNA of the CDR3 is TGCAGCGTTGAACCAATTAGCGGGATCTACGAGCAGTACTTC.